This T cell receptor (beta chain) was profiled in a study of metastatic and nonmetastatic thyroid tumors. Overall study context: Repertoire comparisons spanned blood and tumor or nodule tissue from malignant and benign thyroid patients.

TCRdb re-called the PCR reads via MiXCR. The sample has some 7,300 clones; 18% are singletons. Of note for this clone: As yet, its antigen is unknown.

The CDR3 has 15 amino acids. With 0 bases removed from V and 0 bases from J, the gap between germline ends came to 6 bases. Germline V gene data show CDR1 as MDHEN and CDR2 as SYDVKM. Thyroid surgery was preceded by no treatment in any patient. General observations from the study: Reports indicated that malignant thyroid tumors showed significantly higher TCR beta diversity than benign nodules did, in blood and tumor.

The clonotype comes from a male donor with papillary thyroid cancer or a benign thyroid nodule (not recorded which). Some clones in this sample may be carry-over from other donors' samples. The V gene is TRBV28, the J gene TRBJ1-5, with a tentative D call TRBD1 (6 bases). Material: adjacent normal tissue. CDR3 DNA: TGTGCCAGCAGTTTATGGGACAGTAGCAATCAGCCCCAGCATTTT. Translating gives CASSLWDSSNQPQHF.